These 31 T cell receptor beta chains came from one sample sequenced in a study of CD8+CD57+ T cells in acquired aplastic anemia. TCR beta VDJ and CDR3 were profiled, and genomic DNA was the template. TCRdb re-called the reads through MiXCR, storing one row per CDR3 protein. The sample yields hundreds of thousands of distinct CDR3 sequences, 60% to 80% seen once. Sequenced: sorted CD4+, CD8+, or CD8+CD57+ T cells (not recorded which) from PBMCs. Every receptor here comes from a human donor in good health, serving as a control.

The chain has TRBV20-1 and TRBJ1-6; D remains unclear. The germline V and J ends were trimmed by 3 bases and 9 bases, with 15 bases remaining between them. CDR1 and CDR2 (germline): DFQATT, SNEGSKA (reference sequence). CDR3 length: 14 amino acids. The CDR3 sequence: CSASGQDYVSPLHF. In nucleotides, the CDR3 is TGCAGTGCTAGTGGGCAGGACTATGTTTCACCCCTCCACTTT.

Details on this clonotype: An end of the junction does not agree with germline; a read error may underlie this. This chain uses TRBV7-2 with TRBJ1-6; D is ambiguous. CDR1 is SGHTA, CDR2 FQGNSA, per germline. The CDR3 loop spans 14 amino acids. The CDR3 DNA follows: TGCGCCAGCAGCCAACGAACGGGAACCTATGGCCACACCTTT. As protein: CASSQRTGTYGHTF.

The rearrangement links TRBV9 to TRBJ2-3, with D perhaps TRBD2 (6 bases). Trimming pared 7 bases from V and 10 bases from J, leaving 28 bases between. The germline CDR1 and CDR2 sequences are SGDLS and YYNGEE. This CDR3 has 16 residues. The CDR3 DNA sequence: TGTGCCAGCGGGGAGGTGCGGAGGGAGTTCCAGGACTCGCAGTATTTT. It yields the protein CASGEVRREFQDSQYF.

This clonotype came up a few times. The rearrangement links TRBV29-1 to TRBJ1-1; no clear D. Germline CDR1 reads SQVTM; CDR2 reads ANQGSEA. The CDR3 loop spans 14 amino acids. The V and J ends lost 1 base and 4 bases respectively, with 13 bases between them. CDR3 amino acids: CSVEVGEGGTEAFF. CDR3 sequence (DNA): TGCAGCGTTGAAGTTGGCGAGGGAGGCACTGAAGCTTTCTTT.

The rearrangement uses TRBV5-6 and TRBJ2-7, with 10 bases identical to TRBD1. V lost 3 bases to trimming and J lost 5 bases; unmatched junction nucleotides: 8. This CDR3 region has 15 residues. Germline V gene lookup returns CDR1 SGHDT and CDR2 YYEEEE. CDR3 bases: TGTGCCAGCAGCTACCGACAGGGGGCCTGGAACGAGCAGTACTTC. Translating it yields CASSYRQGAWNEQYF.

The genes are TRBV12-3 or TRBV12-4 and TRBJ2-6, with D uncertain. The CDR3 has 14 amino acids. Trimming took 3 bases from V and 4 from J, leaving 7 bases between them. CDR3 sequence reads: CASSFMGGANVLTF. The CDR3 DNA is TGTGCCAGCAGTTTTATGGGGGGGGCCAACGTCCTGACTTTC.

Of note for this clonotype: Compared with germline, one end of the junction differs, possibly owing to a read error. The J gene is TRBJ1-6, the V gene TRBV2, with no clear D. Germline CDR1 is SNHLY and CDR2 is FYNNEI. This CDR3 has 16 amino acids. The CDR3 coding sequence is TGTGCCAGCAGTTACGGACGGGTTGGGGATACTTCAACCCTCCACTTT. This sequence encodes CASSYGRVGDTSTLHF.

Turning to this clonotype: The conserved phenylalanine or tryptophan is not found at the CDR3 terminus, so this likely reflects a read error. It is unclear where the CDR3 begins or ends on the DNA, so no DNA is shown, and the CDR3 is as TCRdb lists it. The chain links TRBV7-9 to TRBJ2-7; the table's D call, TRBD1, has no DNA check behind it. The CDR3 length is 13 residues, termini included. The germline V gene encodes CDR1 SEHNR and CDR2 FQNEAQ (reference sequence). This chain's CDR3 is CASSLALDGNQPQ.

The V and J genes are TRBV11-1 and TRBJ2-1; 9 bases line up with TRBD1. The CDR3 covers 17 residues. Germline V gene lookup returns CDR1 SGHAT and CDR2 FQDESV (reference sequence). Trimming took 6 bases from V and 8 from J; bases not matched to a gene: 17. In DNA, the CDR3 is TGTGCCAGCAGAGAAGCGCCGGGACAGGGACCTCGCGATGAGCAGTTCTTC. It is translated as CASREAPGQGPRDEQFF.

The sample holds one count of this clonotype. Just one base apart from a much larger clone, this may be a read error. V is TRBV4-2 and J is TRBJ1-5; tentatively, D is TRBD1 (6 bases). Germline lookup yields CDR1 LGHNA and CDR2 YNFKEQ. The CDR3 is made up of 13 amino acids. The CDR3 reads CASSSGGRQPPHF. In DNA, the CDR3 is TGTGCCAGCAGCAGTGGGGGCCGGCAGCCCCCGCATTTT.

This chain joins TRBV6-4 and TRBJ1-5; possibly TRBD1 for D (5 bases). The V gene's germline CDR1 is MRHNA and CDR2 SNTAGT. This CDR3 contains 13 residues. The CDR3 DNA follows: TGTGCATGGGCACAGGTTAGCAATCAGCCCCAGCATTTT. Protein: CAWAQVSNQPQHF.

This clonotype was detected many times. The V call is TRBV5-8, the J call TRBJ2-7; 10 bases fit TRBD2. The ends lost 2 bases at V and 4 bases at J; junction bases unmatched: 3. Germline CDR1 and CDR2: SGHTS and YDEGEE. This CDR3 has 14 amino acids. As DNA, the CDR3 is TGTGCCAGCAGCTTTTCTAGCGGGGGTTACGAGCAGTACTTC. This encodes CASSFSSGGYEQYF.

The rearrangement links TRBV24-1 to TRBJ2-3; D perhaps matches TRBD2 (6 bases). V was shortened by 7 bases and J by 2 bases, with 15 bases between the two germline ends. This CDR3 has 15 residues. The germline gives CDR1 KGHDR, CDR2 SFDVKD. Written as DNA, the CDR3 is TGTGCCACCAGAGGTAGCGGATTCTACACAGATACGCAGTATTTT. Residues: CATRGSGFYTDTQYF.

Turning to this clonotype: This likely comes from a read error, as the CDR3 has no conserved phenylalanine or tryptophan at its end. V is TRBV2 and J is TRBJ2-7; possibly TRBD1 or TRBD2 for D (5 bases each). CDR3 length equals 13 residues. CDR1 is SNHLY, CDR2 FYNNEI, per germline. V was trimmed by 3 bases and J by 5 bases, leaving 11 bases between them. The CDR3: CASSEEWDDEQYL. In DNA form, the CDR3 reads TGTGCCAGCAGTGAGGAGTGGGACGACGAGCAGTACTTG.

Concerning this clonotype itself: The conserved phenylalanine or tryptophan is not found at the CDR3 terminus, so this likely reflects a read error. The DNA is omitted, as the CDR3 cannot be located on it reliably, and the CDR3 follows TCRdb's listing. CDR3 region: CASSEDGGRLKGQYFG. The rearrangement links TRBV2 to TRBJ1-4; the table's TRBD1 call for D was not verified on the DNA. The CDR3 is 16 residues long, ends included. Per the germline V gene, CDR1 is SNHLY and CDR2 is FYNNEI.

The rearrangement links TRBV9 to TRBJ2-7; D is possibly TRBD2 (6 bases). The germline V gene encodes CDR1 SGDLS and CDR2 YYNGEE. The CDR3 sequence is 14 residues long. Trimming pared 4 bases from V and 5 bases from J, leaving 16 bases between. The DNA for the CDR3 is TGTGCCAGCAGCCTGACGGGAGAACCCAACGAGCAGTACTTC. This codes for CASSLTGEPNEQYF.

This clonotype was counted once. The rearrangement joins TRBV19 to TRBJ1-1; D might be TRBD1 (6 bases). Trimming stripped 7 bases from V and 3 bases from J, with 15 bases between. This CDR3 comprises 14 residues. Germline lookup yields CDR1 LNHDA and CDR2 SQIVND (reference sequence). CDR3 DNA sequence: TGTGCCAGTACCCGAGGGGGAGAAGACACTGAAGCTTTCTTT. It is translated as CASTRGGEDTEAFF.

Comments on this clonotype: In this CDR3 the conserved last residue, phenylalanine or tryptophan, is missing, so a read error is likely. The chain carries TRBV24-1 and TRBJ1-2; D is ambiguous. The CDR3 covers 13 residues. CDR1 and CDR2 from the germline V gene are KGHDR and SFDVKD. The CDR3 here is CAISDAARDDYTV. In DNA form, the CDR3 reads TGTGCCATCAGTGATGCAGCGAGGGATGACTACACCGTC.

In the case of this clonotype: One end of the junction fails to match germline, which may point to a read error. The chain combines TRBV7-4 with TRBJ2-5; 7 bases align to TRBD2. Germline-derived CDR1 and CDR2 are SGHVT and SQSDAQ. The CDR3 covers 16 residues. This CDR3 is CATSELGPAGKESQYF. CDR3 DNA: TGTGCCACCAGTGAGTTAGGACCAGCGGGAAAAGAGTCCCAGTACTTC. The variable domain in full, with the rest retrieved from reference TRBV7-4 and TRBJ2-5, is GAGVSQSPRYKVAKRGRDVALRCDSISGHVTLYWYRQTLGQGSEVLTYSQSDAQRDKSGRPSGRFSAERPERSVSTLKIQRTEQGDSAVYLCATSELGPAGKESQYFGPGTRLLVL.

The V call is TRBV20-1, the J call TRBJ2-1; 11 nucleotides line up with TRBD2. The trim removed 0 bases at V and 7 bases at J, leaving 5 bases unmatched. This CDR3 is 15 amino acids long. Germline V gene sequence: CDR1 DFQATT, CDR2 SNEGSKA (reference sequence). Here the CDR3 reads CSAREVAGGHNEQFF. In nucleotides, the CDR3 is TGCAGTGCTAGAGAGGTAGCGGGGGGGCATAATGAGCAGTTCTTC.

The sample holds many counts of this clonotype. The chain joins TRBV12-3 or TRBV12-4 to TRBJ1-5, with D possibly matching TRBD1 (6 bases). The length of the CDR3 is 14 residues. Trimming left V 5 bases short and J 5 bases short, with 13 bases between. CDR3 coding DNA: TGTGCCAGCAGTCCCGAGGGGGGGCATCAGCCCCAGCATTTT. Amino acid sequence: CASSPEGGHQPQHF.

The gene calls are TRBV7-8 and TRBJ1-1; unclear D gene. With 2 bases removed from V and 0 bases from J, the gap between germline ends came to 10 bases. The germline V gene has CDR1 SGHVS and CDR2 FQNEAQ. The CDR3 is 15 amino acids. CDR3 region: CASSLFSSVNTEAFF. For the CDR3, the DNA is TGTGCCAGCAGCTTATTTAGCTCAGTGAACACTGAAGCTTTCTTT. The full variable domain, in which reference TRBV7-8 and TRBJ1-1 provide the parts outside the CDR3, is GAGVSQSPRYKVAKRGQDVALRCDPISGHVSLFWYQQALGQGPEFLTYFQNEAQLDKSGLPSDRFFAERPEGSVSTLKIQRTQQEDSAVYLCASSLFSSVNTEAFFGQGTRLTVV.

This rearrangement joins TRBV7-2 to TRBJ1-1; 8 bases are a match to TRBD1. Germline V gene data show CDR1 as SGHTA and CDR2 as FQGNSA. The CDR3 sequence is 14 residues long. The J segment lost 11 bases and the V segment lost 5 bases, leaving 13 bases of the junction unmatched. CDR3 amino acids: CASSLDRGTGEAFF. The CDR3 DNA reads TGTGCCAGCAGCCTTGACAGGGGCACGGGTGAGGCTTTCTTT.

The sample holds many counts of this clonotype. At one boundary the junction diverges from the germline segment, which might be a read error. This sequence joins TRBV7-9 and TRBJ2-1; D is unclear. In germline, CDR1 is SEHNR, CDR2 FQNEAQ (reference sequence). This CDR3 spans 12 amino acids. For the CDR3, the DNA is TGTGCCAGCAGCGTAGCCTACAATGAGCAGTTCTTC. It translates to CASSVAYNEQFF.

The chain has TRBV7-9 and TRBJ1-1, with TRBD1 matching over 8 bases. The CDR3 runs 15 residues. From germline, CDR1 is SEHNR and CDR2 FQNEAQ (reference sequence). Unmatched junction bases numbered 15, after V lost 3 bases and J lost 12 bases. The CDR3 coding sequence is TGTGCCAGCAGCTTGGGGGGCAGGGGGCGGACTGATACTTTCTTT. Residues: CASSLGGRGRTDTFF.

This clonotype appeared many times. The chain employs TRBV13 and TRBJ2-7; D ambiguous. Trimming removed 1 base from V and 9 bases from J, with 10 bases in between. The germline gives CDR1 PRHDT, CDR2 FYEKMQ (reference sequence). This CDR3 has 12 amino acids. This CDR3 is CASSLDGVGQYF. CDR3 nucleotide sequence: TGTGCCAGCAGCTTAGATGGGGTGGGGCAGTACTTC. Variable domain in full (rest from reference TRBV13 and TRBJ2-7): AAGVIQSPRHLIKEKRETATLKCYPIPRHDTVYWYQQGPGQDPQFLISFYEKMQSDKGSIPDRFSAQQFSDYHSELNMSSLELGDSALYFCASSLDGVGQYFGPGTRLTVT.

The rearrangement links TRBV4-2 to TRBJ1-5; weak D call: TRBD1 (5 bases). Germline V gene sequence: CDR1 LGHNA, CDR2 YNFKEQ. The CDR3 is 15 amino acids. The V end lost 6 bases, the J end lost 2 bases, and 14 bases lay between the germline ends. The CDR3 DNA is TGTGCCAGCAGGGAGTCGGGGGATCGCAATCAGCCCCAGCATTTT. Its translation is CASRESGDRNQPQHF.

In this sample, this clonotype turned up many times. DNA for the CDR3: TGTGCCAGCAGTCCCCTAGGGACATACACAGATACGCAGTATTTT. Translation: CASSPLGTYTDTQYF. This sequence joins TRBV12-3 or TRBV12-4 and TRBJ2-3, with D perhaps TRBD1 (6 bases). This CDR3 comprises 15 residues. V was shortened by 5 bases and J by 2 bases, with 14 bases between the two germline ends.

This clonotype was seen only a few times. A much larger clone lies a single base off, so this may be a read error. CDR3 in DNA: TGCGCCAGCGGCCAAGAATTAAGGGCTGAAGCTTTCTTT. It encodes CASGQELRAEAFF. This chain connects TRBV4-3 to TRBJ1-1, with D unclear. Germline CDR1 LGHNA, CDR2 YSLEER. The CDR3 is 13 residues long.

This sequence joins TRBV12-3 or TRBV12-4 and TRBJ2-3, with 7 nucleotides matching TRBD1. The CDR3 spans 17 residues. V trimming: 6 bases; J trimming: 0 bases; junction bases outside the gene matches: 12. The CDR3 coding sequence is TGTGCCAGCAGGGGGACAGTTCGGTCCTTTAGCACAGATACGCAGTATTTT. This codes for CASRGTVRSFSTDTQYF.

This rearrangement joins TRBV15 to TRBJ2-1; the match to TRBD2 covers 14 bases. V was pared by 11 bases and J by 8 bases, with 8 bases of the junction left unmatched. The CDR3 is 14 amino acids. CDR1 and CDR2 (germline): LNHNV, YYDKDF (reference sequence). CDR3 sequence (DNA): TGTGCCCAGAGACTAGCGGGGGGGTTGGATGAGCAGTTCTTC. This gives the protein CAQRLAGGLDEQFF.